This entry features one T cell receptor (beta chain) sequence. The antigen is undetermined. The data were taken from a study of OX40 agonist ivuxolimab in advanced cancers. Study-level results: Averaged across samples, CD8+ T cells carried more expanded clones than CD4+ did.

After removal of 4 bases from V and 0 bases from J, the junction contained 2 bases not matched to a gene. CDR3 size: 14 residues. Germline V lookup: CDR1 SNHLY, CDR2 FYNNEI. Measured with immunoSEQ multiplex PCR; TCRdb has only the in-frame clones, and not every one. Of about 80,000 clones in the sample, 80% to 90% were seen once. This receptor was taken from an adult with an advanced solid tumor such as melanoma, head and neck, liver or kidney cancer. This chain links TRBV2 with TRBJ2-7, with 8 bases lining up with TRBD2. The specimen comprised CD4+ or CD8+ T cells sorted from blood, sampled in a trial of the OX40 agonist ivuxolimab. The CDR3 loop is CASSARGGSYEQYF. Written as DNA, the CDR3 is TGTGCCAGCAGTGCTCGGGGGGGCTCCTACGAGCAGTACTTC.